A single sample gave rise to the 29 T cell receptor beta chains below, sequenced in a study of shared clonotypes between healthy human individuals. TCRdb's table, derived via immunoSEQ multiplex PCR, lists solely in-frame clones and lacks some. The table lists millions of clones, 90% to 95% of them singletons, with around 0.13% in the top ten. Sequencing was carried out using naive CD4+ T cells sorted from blood. As to subset: CD45RA+ positively selected. The receptors were sampled from a man younger than 35 in good health.

V usage is TRBV30 and J usage is TRBJ1-2, with D uncertain. The CDR3 sequence is 13 residues long. Germline CDR1 GTSNPN, CDR2 SVGIG (reference sequence). V lost 1 base and J 5 bases, leaving 11 bases between the germline ends. CDR3 in DNA: TGTGCCTGGAGTGCTAGTTCCGTGTATGGCTACACCTTC. Protein: CAWSASSVYGYTF.

The chain employs TRBV14 and TRBJ2-2; 11 bases are a match to TRBD2. Germline V CDR1 and CDR2: SGHDN, FVKESK. This CDR3 has 17 residues. J lost 7 bases, V lost 3 bases, and 10 bases had no gene match. The CDR3 DNA reads as TGTGCCAGCAGCCATGCGGAGGGACTAGCGGCTCTCGGGGAGCTGTTTTTT. The encoded protein is CASSHAEGLAALGELFF.

The chain is built from TRBV10-3 and TRBJ1-5; D perhaps matches TRBD1 (5 bases). Trimming left V 6 bases short and J 4 bases short, with 13 bases between. Germline-derived CDR1 and CDR2 are ENHRY and SYGVKD. CDR3 length: 14 amino acids. CDR3 DNA: TGTGCCATCAGCGGGGGGGATCCAAATCAGCCCCAGCATTTT. It yields the protein CAISGGDPNQPQHF.

The chain joins TRBV5-1 to TRBJ1-2; 7 bases are a match to TRBD1. From germline, CDR1 is SGHRS and CDR2 YFSETQ. The ends lost 3 bases at V and 5 bases at J; junction bases unmatched: 7. This CDR3 region has 14 residues. In DNA, the CDR3 is TGCGCCAGCAGCTGGGGGACAGAGGAGTATGGCTACACCTTC. Translation gives CASSWGTEEYGYTF.

A remark on this clone: Other DNA sequences within the sample encode an identical CDR3. The chain couples TRBV5-1 to TRBJ2-1; D is ambiguous. V was shortened by 0 bases and J by 6 bases, with 4 bases between the two germline ends. CDR3 size: 12 residues. Germline V CDR1 and CDR2: SGHRS, YFSETQ. CDR3 DNA: TGCGCCAGCAGCTTGGCGGGCAATGAGCAGTTCTTC. This translates into CASSLAGNEQFF.

In regard to this clone: In the same sample, other DNA sequences code for this CDR3. The chain joins TRBV5-1 to TRBJ2-7, with TRBD1 identical over 7 bases. The CDR3 loop spans 13 amino acids. V trimming: 0 bases; J trimming: 3 bases; junction bases outside the gene matches: 0. Germline CDR1 reads SGHRS; CDR2 reads YFSETQ. CDR3 amino acids: CASSLGTGYEQYF. The CDR3 DNA sequence: TGCGCCAGCAGCTTGGGGACAGGCTACGAGCAGTACTTC.

V is TRBV7-2 and J is TRBJ1-6; D gene ambiguous. Germline V lookup: CDR1 SGHTA, CDR2 FQGNSA. Trimming removed 3 bases from V and 7 bases from J, with 7 bases in between. The CDR3 length is 13 residues. CDR3 DNA sequence: TGTGCCAGCAGCTTGAACAGAAATTCACCCCTCCACTTT. Amino acids: CASSLNRNSPLHF.

This chain uses TRBV6-5 with TRBJ2-7, with 8 bases matching TRBD2. Germline V gene lookup returns CDR1 MNHEY and CDR2 SVGAGI. This CDR3 is 14 amino acids long. V shed 6 bases, J shed 6 bases, and the junction held 10 bases outside the gene matches. CDR3 DNA: TGTGCCAGCAGGACAGACGGGACTAGGCTCGAGCAGTACTTC. Residues: CASRTDGTRLEQYF.

V is TRBV6-1 and J is TRBJ2-7, with TRBD2 identical over 7 bases. The CDR3 contains 16 residues. Germline V gives CDR1 MNHNS, CDR2 SASEGT. The trim removed 1 base at V and 4 bases at J, leaving 10 bases unmatched. The DNA of the CDR3 is TGTGCCAGCAGTGAAGACGCGGGGGAGCGGCCTTACGAGCAGTACTTC. It codes for CASSEDAGERPYEQYF.

This clone showed up just a few times. The chain joins TRBV6-1 to TRBJ2-7; either TRBD1 or TRBD2 may fit D (5 bases each). Germline loops: CDR1 MNHNS, CDR2 SASEGT. The CDR3 is 15 residues long. V lost 3 bases, J lost 0 bases, and 12 bases lay in between. The CDR3 loop is CASSDPGTTSYEQYF. DNA for the CDR3: TGTGCCAGCAGTGACCCCGGGACCACCTCCTACGAGCAGTACTTC.

This clone has just one count. The chain has TRBV11-2 and TRBJ2-2; D not certain. The germline gives CDR1 SGHAT, CDR2 FQNNGV. The CDR3 loop spans 18 amino acids. Trimming took 2 bases from V and 6 from J, leaving 22 bases between them. The CDR3 nucleotides read TGTGCCAGCAGCTTAACCCTCCCGGTCCTACCTCAGGCCGGGGAGCTGTTTTTT. Its translation: CASSLTLPVLPQAGELFF.

To note about this clone: Distinct nucleotide sequences in the sample also encode this CDR3. The rearrangement joins TRBV5-4 to TRBJ1-1, with D unresolved. There are 14 residues in the CDR3. CDR1 and CDR2 from the germline V gene are SGHNT and YYREEE (reference sequence). V lost 2 bases to trimming and J lost 1 base, with 9 bases between them. CDR3 protein: CASSFRTGNTEAFF. DNA for the CDR3: TGTGCCAGCAGCTTCAGGACGGGGAACACTGAAGCTTTCTTT.

This chain connects TRBV7-6 to TRBJ1-2, with D possibly matching TRBD1 (5 bases). CDR1 SGHVS and CDR2 FNYEAQ come from the germline V gene. This CDR3 spans 15 amino acids. Trimming shortened V by 2 bases and J by 8 bases, and 18 bases separated the two germline ends. Here the CDR3 DNA reads TGTGCCAGCAGCTTATCCGGGCCCAGGGATTCGGGCTACACCTTC. Its translation: CASSLSGPRDSGYTF.

The chain couples TRBV10-2 to TRBJ2-7; 8 bases align to TRBD1. This CDR3 has 14 residues. Germline V lookup: CDR1 WSHSY, CDR2 SAAADI. With 6 bases clipped from V and 3 bases from J, the junction kept 7 bases outside the gene matches. CDR3 DNA sequence: TGCGCCAGCAGCCTTGGCAGGGGGCGCTACGAGCAGTACTTC. It is translated as CASSLGRGRYEQYF.

The chain combines TRBV4-3 with TRBJ1-1, with no clear D. The CDR3 runs to 14 residues. Germline CDR1 is LGHNA and CDR2 is YSLEER. The V and J ends lost 0 bases and 6 bases respectively, with 11 bases between them. In DNA form, the CDR3 reads TGCGCCAGCAGCCAAGATTTAACGGGGTCTGAAGCTTTCTTT. Its translation is CASSQDLTGSEAFF.

The chain carries TRBV11-2 and TRBJ1-1; D remains unclear. The CDR3 length is 15 residues. CDR1 and CDR2 (germline): SGHAT, FQNNGV. Trimming left V 5 bases short and J 3 bases short, with 16 bases between. In nucleotides, the CDR3 is TGTGCCAGCAGCCAACGGAGTCTCCCTGACACTGAAGCTTTCTTT. It yields the protein CASSQRSLPDTEAFF.

In this sample, this clone turned up once. V usage is TRBV18 and J usage is TRBJ1-2, with no clear D. Germline V gene sequence: CDR1 KGHSH, CDR2 LQKENI. The length of the CDR3 is 13 residues. Trimming pared 3 bases from V and 3 bases from J, leaving 8 bases between. In DNA, the CDR3 is TGTGCCAGCTCACCTCGGGAGGACTATGGCTACACCTTC. Its translation: CASSPREDYGYTF.

This clone was recorded once. The genes are TRBV6-1 and TRBJ2-6, with 10 bases that match TRBD1. CDR3 size: 20 residues. CDR1 and CDR2 from the germline V gene are MNHNS and SASEGT. J was trimmed by 0 bases and V by 4 bases; bases with no gene match: 12. For the CDR3, the DNA is TGTGCCAGCAGTGGACGACAGGGGGCGGCGCAAGGCTCTGGGGCCAACGTCCTGACTTTC. This codes for CASSGRQGAAQGSGANVLTF.

The rearrangement links TRBV5-1 to TRBJ2-7; 11 bases map to TRBD2. The ends lost 0 bases at V and 6 bases at J; junction bases unmatched: 23. In germline, CDR1 is SGHRS, CDR2 YFSETQ. The CDR3 spans 21 residues. The CDR3 nucleotides read TGCGCCAGCAGCTTGGATCCCCGACCGAGGTATAGCGGGGGGGAAGAGGGCGAGCAGTACTTC. Its protein is CASSLDPRPRYSGGEEGEQYF.

J is TRBJ1-2 and V is TRBV12-5; D gene unclear. Trimming removed 11 bases from V and 5 bases from J, with 18 bases in between. CDR1 LGHNT and CDR2 FRNRAP come from the germline V gene. There are 13 residues in the CDR3. Here the CDR3 reads CALGRAGPYGYTF. CDR3 in DNA: TGTGCTCTTGGCCGGGCAGGACCTTATGGCTACACCTTC.

This rearrangement joins TRBV30 to TRBJ1-5, with TRBD1 identical over 7 bases. Germline CDR1 reads GTSNPN; CDR2 reads SVGIG (reference sequence). This CDR3 contains 13 residues. V lost 5 bases and J lost 2; bases outside the gene matches: 3. The CDR3 here is CAWDTGGNQPQHF. CDR3 DNA: TGTGCCTGGGATACAGGGGGCAATCAGCCCCAGCATTTT.

This sequence joins TRBV7-9 and TRBJ2-4; D possibly corresponds to TRBD1 (5 bases). V gave up 0 bases and J gave up 4 bases, with 10 bases separating them. Germline V gene data show CDR1 as SEHNR and CDR2 as FQNEAQ (reference sequence). This CDR3 region has 15 residues. The CDR3 DNA reads TGTGCCAGCAGCTTAGCTGCAGGGATAAAAAACATTCAGTACTTC. It translates to CASSLAAGIKNIQYF.

This chain joins TRBV7-2 and TRBJ1-5, with no clear D. CDR1 is SGHTA and CDR2 is FQGNSA in the germline V gene. V gave up 2 bases and J gave up 6 bases, with 11 bases separating them. CDR3 size: 14 residues. The CDR3 here is CASSLLGPTQPQHF. Written as DNA, the CDR3 is TGTGCCAGCAGCTTATTGGGCCCCACTCAGCCCCAGCATTTT.

The V gene is TRBV19, the J gene TRBJ2-2, with a weak D call TRBD2 (5 bases). This CDR3 spans 13 amino acids. The ends were cut back, 6 bases at V and 7 bases at J, with 12 bases in the middle. Germline CDR1 and CDR2: LNHDA and SQIVND (reference sequence). The CDR3 loop reads CASRYRGDGELFF. Here the CDR3 DNA reads TGTGCCAGTAGGTACCGGGGAGACGGGGAGCTGTTTTTT.

The chain joins TRBV19 to TRBJ1-6; no firm D call. Trimming took off 5 bases at V and 7 bases at J, with 18 bases between the two ends. Germline V gene data show CDR1 as LNHDA and CDR2 as SQIVND (reference sequence). The CDR3 length is 16 residues. This CDR3 reads CASSRTGRSGNSPLHF. The CDR3 coding sequence is TGTGCCAGTAGTCGCACCGGACGTTCGGGGAATTCACCCCTCCACTTT.

V is TRBV7-9 and J is TRBJ2-5, with D unclear. Near its end, the DNA agrees better with TRBJ2-7, so the J call may be wrong. This CDR3 is built from 12 residues. Germline V gives CDR1 SEHNR, CDR2 FQNEAQ (reference sequence). CDR3 sequence (DNA): TGTGCCAGCAGCGTAACTAACTACGAGCAGTACTTC. As protein: CASSVTNYEQYF.

This clone has only a few counts. The V call is TRBV2, the J call TRBJ1-5; no reliable D call. CDR1 is SNHLY and CDR2 is FYNNEI in the germline V gene. CDR3 length equals 11 residues. V lost 4 bases, J lost 6 bases, and 4 bases lay in between. The CDR3 sequence is CASSAGQPQHF. CDR3 DNA: TGTGCCAGCAGTGCGGGTCAGCCCCAGCATTTT.

The chain employs TRBV25-1 and TRBJ1-1, with unresolved D. The CDR3 has 13 residues. Germline CDR1 reads MGHDK; CDR2 reads SYGVNS. V was pared by 3 bases and J by 3 bases, with 8 bases between. CDR3 DNA: TGTGCCAGCAGTGAGCTCAGAGACACTGAAGCTTTCTTT. Translated: CASSELRDTEAFF.

In the case of this clone: Other DNA variants within this sample encode the same CDR3. The J gene is TRBJ2-7, the V gene TRBV30; perhaps TRBD2 as D (6 bases). Trimming removed 5 bases at V and 3 bases at J, with 11 bases between. There are 12 residues in the CDR3. The germline V gene has CDR1 GTSNPN and CDR2 SVGIG (reference sequence). CDR3 loop: CAWSGLSYEQYF. CDR3 nucleotide sequence: TGTGCCTGGTCGGGACTGAGCTACGAGCAGTACTTC.